One and the same sample provided the 20 T cell receptor beta chains below, sequenced in a study of human T cells and chemical hapten exposure. Total RNA was isolated from unfractionated whole blood. TCRdb fed the 5' RACE reads into MiXCR, producing one record per CDR3 protein. The sample has 81,000 or so distinct CDR3 sequences, 7.7% seen once; the top ten hold around 2.3%. Source of these receptors: a male donor in good health.

This clonotype was recorded at least ten times. V gene TRBV10-2 combines with J gene TRBJ2-1, with 11 bases identical to TRBD2. The V gene's germline CDR1 is WSHSY and CDR2 SAAADI. The V gene end was trimmed by 6 bases and the J gene end by 10 bases; junction bases not matched to a gene: 8. CDR3 length: 14 amino acids. CDR3 residues: CASRRGLAEKEQFF. For the CDR3, the DNA is TGCGCCAGCAGACGGGGACTAGCGGAGAAAGAGCAGTTCTTC.

The rearrangement uses TRBV6-2 or TRBV6-3 and TRBJ2-7; 10 positions agree with TRBD2. With 2 bases clipped from V and 6 bases from J, the junction kept 10 bases outside the gene matches. CDR1 is MNHEY and CDR2 is SVGEGT in the germline V gene. The CDR3 extends over 16 amino acids. The CDR3 protein is CASSYPRLAGVAEQYF. The DNA for the CDR3 is TGTGCCAGCAGTTACCCTCGCCTAGCGGGAGTGGCCGAGCAGTACTTC.

This clonotype showed up just a few times. In DNA form, the CDR3 reads TGTGCCAGCAGCTCCTCAGCAGGGGAGAACACTGAAGCTTTCTTT. This translates into CASSSSAGENTEAFF. The chain is built from TRBV7-3 and TRBJ1-1; possible D gene TRBD1, 6 bases. The germline V and J ends were trimmed by 4 bases and 1 base, with 13 bases remaining between them. The CDR3 is 15 amino acids. Germline lookup yields CDR1 SGHTA and CDR2 FQGTGA.

This clonotype was counted many times. The rearrangement links TRBV12-3 or TRBV12-4 to TRBJ2-1; 11 positions agree with TRBD2. The V segment lost 1 base and the J segment 1 base; nucleotides outside the gene matches: 6. The CDR3 extends over 18 amino acids. CDR3 nucleotide sequence: TGTGCCAGCAGTTTAGGTGAAACTAGCGGGGGTTCCTACAATGAGCAGTTCTTC. This sequence encodes CASSLGETSGGSYNEQFF.

This clonotype was observed a handful of times. The chain links TRBV9 to TRBJ2-5; possibly TRBD1 for D (5 bases). CDR1 is SGDLS and CDR2 is YYNGEE in the germline V gene. Trimming shortened V by 0 bases and J by 3 bases, and 9 bases separated the two germline ends. The CDR3 has 14 residues. The chain's CDR3 is CASSVGQLKETQYF. The CDR3 DNA sequence: TGTGCCAGCAGCGTAGGACAGCTGAAAGAGACCCAGTACTTC.

The chain combines TRBV12-3 or TRBV12-4 with TRBJ2-5; D is tentatively TRBD1 or TRBD2 (5 bases each). V was shortened by 9 bases and J by 5 bases, with 13 bases between the two germline ends. CDR3 length equals 12 residues. The CDR3 region is CARIGELETQYF. Written as DNA, the CDR3 is TGTGCCAGGATAGGGGAGCTCGAGACCCAGTACTTC.

There are many counts of this clonotype. The genes are TRBV6-6 and TRBJ2-7, with D possibly being TRBD2 (7 bases). Trimming removed 7 bases from V and 7 bases from J, with 14 bases in between. This CDR3 has 12 amino acids. CDR1 and CDR2 (germline): MNHNY, SVGAGI (reference sequence). CDR3 nucleotide sequence: TGTGCCAGCATGGGGGGGCTCGGGGAGCAGTACTTC. Encoded protein: CASMGGLGEQYF.

A few counts support this clonotype. The rearrangement uses TRBV29-1 and TRBJ2-2; 7 bases align to TRBD1. Losses at the gene ends were 6 bases for V and 2 bases for J; bases not matched to a gene: 9. In germline, CDR1 is SQVTM, CDR2 ANQGSEA. The CDR3 loop spans 15 amino acids. The CDR3 coding sequence is TGCAGCGTAATACTACAGGGGCCAAACACCGGGGAGCTGTTTTTT. Protein product: CSVILQGPNTGELFF.

The gene calls are TRBV2 and TRBJ2-7, with D possibly matching TRBD2 (6 bases). Germline CDR1 SNHLY, CDR2 FYNNEI. CDR3 length equals 14 residues. V was pared by 1 base and J by 5 bases, with 12 bases between. CDR3 in amino acids: CASSEGGAGDEQYF. The CDR3 DNA follows: TGTGCCAGCAGTGAAGGCGGGGCTGGGGACGAGCAGTACTTC.

Many counts were recorded for this clonotype. V gene TRBV11-2 combines with J gene TRBJ1-1; possible D gene TRBD1, 6 bases. Germline V lookup: CDR1 SGHAT, CDR2 FQNNGV. CDR3 length equals 18 residues. The germline V and J ends were trimmed by 2 bases and 5 bases, with 24 bases remaining between them. CDR3 coding DNA: TGTGCCAGCAGCTTACCCACAAGGGAGTCAGGGGAAAATACTGAAGCTTTCTTT. Its translation: CASSLPTRESGENTEAFF.

A few counts support this clonotype. The chain joins TRBV6-2 or TRBV6-3 to TRBJ2-2, with D possibly being TRBD1 or TRBD2 (5 bases each). Per germline, CDR1 MNHEY and CDR2 SVGEGT. The CDR3 has 19 amino acids. V was trimmed by 0 bases and J by 0 bases, leaving 17 bases between them. The CDR3 DNA is TGTGCCAGCAGTTACTCGATCGATCCCGGGGCCTCGAACACCGGGGAGCTGTTTTTT. Translated: CASSYSIDPGASNTGELFF.

This clonotype was seen ten or more times. The chain couples TRBV12-3 or TRBV12-4 to TRBJ2-1; 9 nucleotides agree with TRBD2. With 3 bases clipped from V and 9 bases from J, the junction kept 6 bases outside the gene matches. The CDR3 has 14 residues. CDR3 coding DNA: TGTGCCAGCAGTTTGGGTAGCGGGAGAGGTGAGCAGTTCTTC. This translates into CASSLGSGRGEQFF.

This clonotype has only a few counts. This chain uses TRBV14 with TRBJ2-1; 7 bases map to TRBD2. In germline, CDR1 is SGHDN, CDR2 FVKESK. J was trimmed by 9 bases and V by 6 bases; bases with no gene match: 8. The CDR3 is 13 residues long. The CDR3 protein is CASSYSGKVEQFF. The DNA for the CDR3 is TGTGCCAGCAGTTACAGCGGGAAGGTTGAGCAGTTCTTC. The full variable domain, its missing parts supplied by reference TRBV14 and TRBJ2-1, is EAGVTQFPSHSVIEKGQTVTLRCDPISGHDNLYWYRRVMGKEIKFLLHFVKESKQDESGMPNNRFLAERTGGTYSTLKVQPAELEDSGVYFCASSYSGKVEQFFGPGTRLTVL.

The DNA for the CDR3 is TGTGCCATCAGGCCGACAGGTCTCCACTCCTACGAGCAGTACTTC. Its protein product is CAIRPTGLHSYEQYF. The V and J genes are TRBV10-3 and TRBJ2-7, with a tentative D call TRBD1 (6 bases). The length of the CDR3 is 15 residues. CDR1 and CDR2 from the germline V gene are ENHRY and SYGVKD. Trimming shortened V by 6 bases and J by 0 bases, and 15 bases separated the two germline ends.

This sequence joins TRBV6-2 or TRBV6-3 and TRBJ1-2; D gene uncertain. Germline assignment: CDR1 MNHEY and CDR2 SVGEGT. V lost 5 bases, J lost 7 bases, and 17 bases lay in between. The CDR3 extends over 14 amino acids. CDR3 sequence (DNA): TGTGCCAGCAGTAGTCTTGAGGAGGCAAGTGGCTACACCTTC. Translation: CASSSLEEASGYTF.

This clonotype turned up a few times. The V call is TRBV21-1, the J call TRBJ2-3; TRBD1, the table's D call, lacks a check against the DNA. TRBV21-1 is assigned pseudogene status. CDR3 length equals 17 residues. The CDR3 reads CASSKAVRRTSTDTQYF. In DNA, the CDR3 is TGTGCCAGCAGCAAAGCCGTACGGCGGACAAGCACAGATACGCAGTATTTT.

This chain uses TRBV6-5 with TRBJ2-7; TRBD1 agrees at 12 bases. This CDR3 has 17 amino acids. From germline, CDR1 is MNHEY and CDR2 SVGAGI. The V segment lost 2 bases and the J segment 3 bases; nucleotides outside the gene matches: 8. CDR3 nucleotide sequence: TGTGCCAGCAGTTACCAGGGACAGGGGGCTAACTACTACGAGCAGTACTTC. Protein: CASSYQGQGANYYEQYF.

This clonotype has more than one count but fewer than ten. J is TRBJ1-5 and V is TRBV6-2 or TRBV6-3, with 9 positions matching TRBD1. The V gene's germline CDR1 is MNHEY and CDR2 SVGEGT. The CDR3 has 15 residues. V lost 3 bases to trimming and J lost 10 bases; unmatched junction nucleotides: 10. In DNA form, the CDR3 reads TGTGCCAGCAGTTATCGAGGGACAGGGAGGGATCCCCAGCATTTT. This encodes CASSYRGTGRDPQHF.

This clonotype has a count of ten or more. V is TRBV7-2 and J is TRBJ2-3; no clear D. This CDR3 region has 12 residues. Trimming took 3 bases from V and 5 from J, leaving 6 bases between them. Germline V lookup: CDR1 SGHTA, CDR2 FQGNSA. For the CDR3, the DNA is TGTGCCAGCAGCTTCTTGGTAGATACGCAGTATTTT. Protein: CASSFLVDTQYF.

This clonotype appeared many times. The chain is built from TRBV25-1 and TRBJ2-1; D might be TRBD2 (6 bases). The V end lost 10 bases, the J end lost 0 bases, and 19 bases lay between the germline ends. The CDR3 runs 16 residues. Per germline, CDR1 MGHDK and CDR2 SYGVNS. The CDR3 coding sequence is TGTGCCACCCCATGGGACTCCTCGAGCTCCTACAATGAGCAGTTCTTC. It is translated as CATPWDSSSSYNEQFF. Variable domain in full (rest from reference TRBV25-1 and TRBJ2-1): EADIYQTPRYLVIGTGKKITLECSQTMGHDKMYWYQQDPGMELHLIHYSYGVNSTEKGDLSSESTVSRIRTEHFPLTLESARPSHTSQYLCATPWDSSSSYNEQFFGPGTRLTVL.